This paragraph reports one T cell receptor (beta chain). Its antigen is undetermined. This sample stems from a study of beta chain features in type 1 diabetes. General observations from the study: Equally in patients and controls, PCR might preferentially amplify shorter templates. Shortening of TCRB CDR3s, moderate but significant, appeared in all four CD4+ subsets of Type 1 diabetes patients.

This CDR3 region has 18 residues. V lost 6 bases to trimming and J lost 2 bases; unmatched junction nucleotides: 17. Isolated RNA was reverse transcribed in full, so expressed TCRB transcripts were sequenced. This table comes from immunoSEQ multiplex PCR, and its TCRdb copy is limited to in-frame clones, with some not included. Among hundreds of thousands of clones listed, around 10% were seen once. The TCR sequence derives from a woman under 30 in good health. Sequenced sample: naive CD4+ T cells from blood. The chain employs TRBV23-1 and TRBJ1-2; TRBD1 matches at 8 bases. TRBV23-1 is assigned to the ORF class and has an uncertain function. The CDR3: CASSPREDRVFWNYGYTF. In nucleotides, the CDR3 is TGCGCCAGCAGCCCTCGGGAGGACAGGGTTTTCTGGAACTATGGCTACACCTTC.